This T cell receptor (beta chain) was sequenced for a study of blood T cell repertoires in COVID-19. About the research overall: Sources were T cells, B-cell-depleted T cells, or PBMCs; the material itself was cDNA or gDNA.

Germline loops: CDR1 KGHSH, CDR2 LQKENI. After removal of 2 bases from V and 4 bases from J, the junction contained 6 bases not matched to a gene. The CDR3 contains 16 residues. Participant reports of clinical history set cohort assignment. Per the authors' pipeline: Cell counts per sample came from amplifying reference gene primers. Profiling relied on immunoSEQ multiplex PCR, and the TCRdb table lists in-frame clones only, not all of them. V and J calls and clone size follow that table, whereas D and trimming were derived from the DNA. Among around 220,000 clones, 87% were seen once, and the ten largest hold more than 5%.

J is TRBJ2-1 and V is TRBV18; TRBD1 matches at 9 bases. Sequenced input: PBMCs or T cells enriched from blood (not recorded which). The origin of this receptor is a woman aged 25 to 39 with acute COVID-19. In DNA, the CDR3 is TGTGCCAGCTCACCAGGGACAGGGAGAAGGTACAATGAGCAGTTCTTC. This gives the protein CASSPGTGRRYNEQFF.